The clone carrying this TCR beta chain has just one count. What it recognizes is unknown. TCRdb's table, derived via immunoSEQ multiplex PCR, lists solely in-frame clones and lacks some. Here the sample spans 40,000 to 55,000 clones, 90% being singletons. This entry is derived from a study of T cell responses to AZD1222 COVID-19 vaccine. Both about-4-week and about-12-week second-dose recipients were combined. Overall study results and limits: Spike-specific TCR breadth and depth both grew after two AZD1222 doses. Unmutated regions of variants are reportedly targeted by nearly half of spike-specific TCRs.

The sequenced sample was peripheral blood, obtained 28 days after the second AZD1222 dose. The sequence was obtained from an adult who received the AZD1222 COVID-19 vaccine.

The CDR3 coding sequence is TGCGCCAGCAGGGGCGTAAACCTTAATGAGCAGTTCTTC. It is translated as CASRGVNLNEQFF. The V and J genes are TRBV10-1 and TRBJ2-1, with D hard to call. CDR1 is WNHNN and CDR2 is SYGVQD in the germline V gene (reference sequence). Between the trimmed V and J ends, which lost 6 bases and 7 bases, there was a span of 13 bases. The CDR3 is made up of 13 amino acids.